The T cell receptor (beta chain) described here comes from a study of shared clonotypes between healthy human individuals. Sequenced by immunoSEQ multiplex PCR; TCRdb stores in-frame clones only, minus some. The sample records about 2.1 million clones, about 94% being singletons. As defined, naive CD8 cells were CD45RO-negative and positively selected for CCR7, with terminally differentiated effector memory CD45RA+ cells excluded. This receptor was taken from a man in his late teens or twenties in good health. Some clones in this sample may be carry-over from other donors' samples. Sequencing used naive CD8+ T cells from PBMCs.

CDR3 bases: TGTGCCAGCAGTGCGGGGAGGGGCGAGAACACCGGGGAGCTGTTTTTT. It codes for CASSAGRGENTGELFF. V is TRBV2 and J is TRBJ2-2; 7 nucleotides align to TRBD2. This CDR3 has 16 residues. Germline V gives CDR1 SNHLY, CDR2 FYNNEI. V lost 4 bases, J lost 1 base, and 6 bases stayed unmatched.